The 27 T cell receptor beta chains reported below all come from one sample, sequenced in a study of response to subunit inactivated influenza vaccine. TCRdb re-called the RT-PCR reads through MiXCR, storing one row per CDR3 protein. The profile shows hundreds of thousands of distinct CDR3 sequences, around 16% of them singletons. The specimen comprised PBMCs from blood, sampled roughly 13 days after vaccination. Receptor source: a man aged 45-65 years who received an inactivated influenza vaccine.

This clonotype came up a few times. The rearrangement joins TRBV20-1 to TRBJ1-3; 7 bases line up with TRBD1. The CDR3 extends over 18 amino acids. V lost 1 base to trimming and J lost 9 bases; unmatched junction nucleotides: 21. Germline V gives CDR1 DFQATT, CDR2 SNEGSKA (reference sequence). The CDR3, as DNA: TGCAGTGCTAGAGCCCCAAGGGACAGCTTTTCCCAGGGAGCCACCATATATTTT. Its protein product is CSARAPRDSFSQGATIYF.

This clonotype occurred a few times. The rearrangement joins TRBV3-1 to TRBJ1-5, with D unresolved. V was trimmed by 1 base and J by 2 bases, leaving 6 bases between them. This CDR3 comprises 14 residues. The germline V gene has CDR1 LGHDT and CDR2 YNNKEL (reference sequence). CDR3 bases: TGTGCCAGCAGCCAAGCAACAGGCAATCAGCCCCAGCATTTT. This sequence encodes CASSQATGNQPQHF.

CDR3 sequence reads: CASSYTGSRGPQHF. DNA of the CDR3: TGTGCCAGCAGTTACACAGGGAGCCGGGGGCCCCAGCATTTT. The chain recombines TRBV6-2 or TRBV6-3 with TRBJ1-5, with D tentatively TRBD1 (6 bases). Looked up from germline, CDR1 is MNHEY and CDR2 is SVGEGT. The CDR3 has 14 residues. The V and J ends lost 2 bases and 9 bases respectively, with 14 bases between them.

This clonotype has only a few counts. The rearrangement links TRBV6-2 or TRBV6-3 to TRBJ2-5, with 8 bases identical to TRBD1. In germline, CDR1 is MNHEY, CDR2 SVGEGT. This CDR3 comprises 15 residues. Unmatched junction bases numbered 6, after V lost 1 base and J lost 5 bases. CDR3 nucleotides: TGTGCCAGCAGTTACTGGACAGGGAGTGGTGAGACCCAGTACTTC. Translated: CASSYWTGSGETQYF.

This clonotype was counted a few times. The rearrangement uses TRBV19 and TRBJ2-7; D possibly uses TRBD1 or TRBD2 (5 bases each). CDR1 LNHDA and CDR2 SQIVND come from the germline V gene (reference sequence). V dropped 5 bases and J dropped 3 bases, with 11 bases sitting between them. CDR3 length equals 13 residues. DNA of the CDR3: TGTGCCAGTAGTGACCGGGACCGCTACGAGCAGTACTTC. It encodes CASSDRDRYEQYF.

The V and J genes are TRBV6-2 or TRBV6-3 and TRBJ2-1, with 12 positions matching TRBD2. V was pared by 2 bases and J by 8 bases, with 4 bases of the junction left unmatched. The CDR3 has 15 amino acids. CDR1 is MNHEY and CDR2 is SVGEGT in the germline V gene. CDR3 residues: CASSYGLAGSDEQFF. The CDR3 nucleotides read TGTGCCAGCAGTTACGGACTAGCGGGATCTGATGAGCAGTTCTTC.

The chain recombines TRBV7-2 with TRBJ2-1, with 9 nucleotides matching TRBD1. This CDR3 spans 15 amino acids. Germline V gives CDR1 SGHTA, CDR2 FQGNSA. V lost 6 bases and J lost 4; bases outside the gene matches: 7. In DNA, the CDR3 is TGTGCCAGCAGGGAAACCGGGACAGGGTACAATGAGCAGTTCTTC. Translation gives CASRETGTGYNEQFF.

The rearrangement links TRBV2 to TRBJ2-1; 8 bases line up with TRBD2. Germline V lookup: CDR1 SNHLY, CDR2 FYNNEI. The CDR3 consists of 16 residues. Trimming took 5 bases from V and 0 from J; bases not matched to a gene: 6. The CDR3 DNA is TGTGCCAGCAGTAAAGGACTAGCATACTCCTACAATGAGCAGTTCTTC. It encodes CASSKGLAYSYNEQFF.

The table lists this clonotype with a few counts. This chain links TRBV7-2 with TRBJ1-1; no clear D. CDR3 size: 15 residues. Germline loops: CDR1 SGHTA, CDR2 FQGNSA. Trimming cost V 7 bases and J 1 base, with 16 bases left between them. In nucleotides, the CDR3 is TGTGCCAGCACCCTCACCCCCTGGCCGAACACTGAAGCTTTCTTT. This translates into CASTLTPWPNTEAFF.

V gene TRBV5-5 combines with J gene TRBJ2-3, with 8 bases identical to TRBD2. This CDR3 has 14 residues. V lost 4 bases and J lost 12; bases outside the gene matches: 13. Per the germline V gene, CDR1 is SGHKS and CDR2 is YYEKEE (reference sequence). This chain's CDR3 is CASSPRGLASSQYF. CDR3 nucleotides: TGTGCCAGCAGCCCAAGAGGACTAGCTTCTTCCCAGTATTTT.

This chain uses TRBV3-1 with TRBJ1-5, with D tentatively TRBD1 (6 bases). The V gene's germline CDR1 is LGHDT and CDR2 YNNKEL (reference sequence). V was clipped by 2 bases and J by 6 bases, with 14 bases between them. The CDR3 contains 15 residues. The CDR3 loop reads CASSQRGGEVQPQHF. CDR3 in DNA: TGTGCCAGCAGCCAAAGGGGGGGCGAGGTTCAGCCCCAGCATTTT.

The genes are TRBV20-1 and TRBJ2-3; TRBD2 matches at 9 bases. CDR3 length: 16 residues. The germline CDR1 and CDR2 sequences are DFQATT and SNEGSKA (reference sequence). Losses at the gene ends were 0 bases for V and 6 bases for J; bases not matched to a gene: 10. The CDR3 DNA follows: TGCAGTGCTAGAGAAGATAGCGGGGGCGCCCTGGATACGCAGTATTTT. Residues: CSAREDSGGALDTQYF.

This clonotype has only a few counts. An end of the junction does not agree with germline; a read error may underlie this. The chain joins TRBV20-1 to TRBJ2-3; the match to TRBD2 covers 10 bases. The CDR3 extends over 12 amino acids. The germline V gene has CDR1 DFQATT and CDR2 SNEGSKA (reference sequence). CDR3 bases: TGCAGTGCTAGAGATCAAGCGGGGGGGCGGGAATTT. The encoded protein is CSARDQAGGREF.

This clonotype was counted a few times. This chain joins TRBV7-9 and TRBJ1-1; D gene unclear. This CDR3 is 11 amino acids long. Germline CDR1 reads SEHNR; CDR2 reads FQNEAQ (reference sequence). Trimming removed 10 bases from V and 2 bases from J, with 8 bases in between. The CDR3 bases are TGTGCCACGTTTCCTAACACTGAAGCTTTCTTT. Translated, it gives CATFPNTEAFF.

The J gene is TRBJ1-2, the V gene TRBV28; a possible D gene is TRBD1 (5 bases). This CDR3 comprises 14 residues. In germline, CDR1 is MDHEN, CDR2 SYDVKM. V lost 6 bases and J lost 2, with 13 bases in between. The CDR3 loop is CASSYPGGNYGYTF. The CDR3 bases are TGTGCCAGCAGCTACCCGGGGGGGAACTATGGCTACACCTTC.

The DNA for the CDR3 is TGTGCCAGCAGTTTACTTAAACCTGACAGGATAACTGAAGCTTTCTTT. This gives the protein CASSLLKPDRITEAFF. This rearrangement joins TRBV28 to TRBJ1-1, with a tentative D call TRBD1 (6 bases). Trimming left V 2 bases short and J 5 bases short, with 18 bases between. This CDR3 spans 16 amino acids. Looked up from germline, CDR1 is MDHEN and CDR2 is SYDVKM.

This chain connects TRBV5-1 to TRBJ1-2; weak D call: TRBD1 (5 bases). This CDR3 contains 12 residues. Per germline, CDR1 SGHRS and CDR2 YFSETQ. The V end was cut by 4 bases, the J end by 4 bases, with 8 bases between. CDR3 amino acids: CASSMDTYGYTF. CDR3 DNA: TGCGCCAGCAGCATGGACACCTATGGCTACACCTTC. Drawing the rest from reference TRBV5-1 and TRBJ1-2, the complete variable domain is KAGVTQTPRYLIKTRGQQVTLSCSPISGHRSVSWYQQTPGQGLQFLFEYFSETQRNKGNFPGRFSGRQFSNSRSEMNVSTLELGDSALYLCASSMDTYGYTFGSGTRLTVV.

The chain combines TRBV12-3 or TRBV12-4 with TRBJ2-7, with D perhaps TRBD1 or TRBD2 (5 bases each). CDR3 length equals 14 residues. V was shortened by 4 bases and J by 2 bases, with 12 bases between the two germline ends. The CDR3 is CASSWGRTTYEQYF. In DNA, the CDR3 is TGTGCCAGCAGTTGGGGACGGACGACCTACGAGCAGTACTTC.

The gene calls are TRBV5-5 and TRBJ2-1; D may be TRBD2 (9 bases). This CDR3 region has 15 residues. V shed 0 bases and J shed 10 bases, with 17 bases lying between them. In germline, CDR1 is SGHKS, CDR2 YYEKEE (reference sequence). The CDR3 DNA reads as TGTGCCAGCAGCTTGGAGCCTAGCGGGACAGGAGAGCAGTTCTTC. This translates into CASSLEPSGTGEQFF. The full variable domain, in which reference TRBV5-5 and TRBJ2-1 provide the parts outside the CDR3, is DAGVTQSPTHLIKTRGQQVTLRCSPISGHKSVSWYQQVLGQGPQFIFQYYEKEERGRGNFPDRFSARQFPNYSSELNVNALLLGDSALYLCASSLEPSGTGEQFFGPGTRLTVL.

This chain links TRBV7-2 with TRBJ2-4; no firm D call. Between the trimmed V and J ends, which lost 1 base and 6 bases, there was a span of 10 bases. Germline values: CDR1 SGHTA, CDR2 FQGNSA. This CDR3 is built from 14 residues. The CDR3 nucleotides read TGTGCCAGCAGCTTAGTTTTAGCCGGAAACATTCAGTACTTC. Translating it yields CASSLVLAGNIQYF.

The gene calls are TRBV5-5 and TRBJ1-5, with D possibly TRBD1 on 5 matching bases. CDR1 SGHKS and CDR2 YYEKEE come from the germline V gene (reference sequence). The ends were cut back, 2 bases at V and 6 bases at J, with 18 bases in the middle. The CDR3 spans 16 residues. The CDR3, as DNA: TGTGCCAGCAGCTTCTCTGGACCAGGTACAGGTCAGCCCCAGCATTTT. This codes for CASSFSGPGTGQPQHF.

CDR3 in amino acids: CSARDYTEAFF. The DNA for the CDR3 is TGCAGTGCTAGAGATTATACTGAAGCTTTCTTT. The chain joins TRBV20-1 to TRBJ1-1, with D uncertain. The CDR3 covers 11 residues. CDR1 is DFQATT and CDR2 is SNEGSKA in the germline V gene (reference sequence). V lost 0 bases to trimming and J lost 5 bases, with 4 bases between them.

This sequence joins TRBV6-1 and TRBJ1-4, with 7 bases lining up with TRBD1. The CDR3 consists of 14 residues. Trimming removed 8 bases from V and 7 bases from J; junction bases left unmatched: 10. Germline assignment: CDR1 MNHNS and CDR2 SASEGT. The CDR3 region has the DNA TGTGCCAGCGGGGTAGACAGGGACACTGAAAAACTGTTTTTT. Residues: CASGVDRDTEKLFF.

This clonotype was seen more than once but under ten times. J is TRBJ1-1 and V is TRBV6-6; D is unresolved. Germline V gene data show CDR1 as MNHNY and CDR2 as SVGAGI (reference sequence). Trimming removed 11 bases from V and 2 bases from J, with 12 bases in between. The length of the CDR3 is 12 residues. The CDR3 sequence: CAPERPNTEAFF. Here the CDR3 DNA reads TGTGCCCCAGAAAGACCCAACACTGAAGCTTTCTTT.

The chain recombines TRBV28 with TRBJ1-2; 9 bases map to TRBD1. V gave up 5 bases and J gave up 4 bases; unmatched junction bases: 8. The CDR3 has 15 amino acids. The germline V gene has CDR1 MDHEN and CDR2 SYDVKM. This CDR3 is CASSPGQGGVYGYTF. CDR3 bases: TGTGCCAGCAGTCCGGGACAGGGAGGGGTCTATGGCTACACCTTC.

CDR3 protein: CASSLIRLGGGPSDTDTQYF. CDR3 DNA sequence: TGTGCCAGCAGTTTAATCCGTTTAGGGGGAGGGCCTTCGGACACAGATACGCAGTATTTT. The gene calls are TRBV12-3 or TRBV12-4 and TRBJ2-3; D possibly corresponds to TRBD2 (7 bases). V dropped 2 bases and J dropped 2 bases, with 26 bases sitting between them. The CDR3 is 20 residues long.

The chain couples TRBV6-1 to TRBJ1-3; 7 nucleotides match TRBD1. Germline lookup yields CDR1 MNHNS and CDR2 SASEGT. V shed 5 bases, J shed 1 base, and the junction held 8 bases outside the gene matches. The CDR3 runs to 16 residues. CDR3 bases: TGTGCCAGCAGTATGGACAGGTCAGCATCTGGAAACACCATATATTTT. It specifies CASSMDRSASGNTIYF.